This T cell receptor beta chain was identified during a study of shared clonotypes between healthy human individuals. General study points: Lower generation probabilities were found for non-shared clonotypes than for those shared by all four donors. In several donors, around 5.5% of naive CD4 clonotypes appeared in common.

On sorted subsets, replicate PCRs used 150 to 250 ng DNA, or some 28,000 T cell genomes. Authors' data handling: Junction-only sequences produced by ImmunoSEQ had no quality scores, so filtering differed. This table comes from immunoSEQ multiplex PCR, and its TCRdb copy is limited to in-frame clones, with some not included. V and J calls and clone size are those listed in that table; D and trimming were worked out from the DNA. The data contain 2 million to 2.5 million clones, roughly 93% of them singletons. As for this clone: Antigen specificity is unknown.

CDR3 length: 11 amino acids. The V end lost 3 bases, the J end lost 5 bases, and 5 bases lay between the germline ends. The germline V gene encodes CDR1 SQVTM and CDR2 ANQGSEA. Sequencing was done on a sample of naive CD4+ T cells from PBMCs. Subset given: CD45RA+ positively selected. The rearrangement joins TRBV29-1 to TRBJ2-4; D is possibly TRBD2 (5 bases). The receptor was derived from a man between 18 and 29 years old in good health. Some clones in this sample may be carry-over from other donors' samples. CDR3 loop: CSVERENIQYF. The CDR3 DNA is TGCAGCGTTGAGAGGGAAAACATTCAGTACTTC.